These T cell receptor beta chains were read from a single sample in a study of T cell changes during pregnancy in multiple sclerosis. Repertoires were generated with immunoSEQ multiplex PCR, while TCRdb's copy carries only in-frame clones and drops some. The table records about 73,000 clones, 90% of them present only once. The sample was peripheral blood, taken after pregnancy. Source of these receptors: a female donor in good health, enrolled as a control in a pregnancy study. The CDR3 runs from the conserved cysteine through the conserved F or W. A D gene is named only where the DNA matches it firmly. Size values are once, few and many counts, or a class for expanded clones, and some rows have none.

D,J,size,V,DNA,CDR3
TRBD1,TRBJ1-2,NA,TRBV6-5,TGTGCCAGCAGACTTTCCACAGGGGGGAACTATGGCTACACCTTC,CASRLSTGGNYGYTF
NA,TRBJ2-7,NA,TRBV30,TGTGCCTGGAAGGAACAGAACTACGAGCAGTACTTC,CAWKEQNYEQYF
NA,TRBJ1-4,NA,TRBV5-4,TGTGCCAGCAGCCCGGACCCAGGGAATGAAAAACTGTTTTTT,CASSPDPGNEKLFF
TRBD1,TRBJ2-5,NA,TRBV6-6,TGTGCCAGCAGTTCGGGGACAGGGGGACAAGAGACCCAGTACTTC,CASSSGTGGQETQYF
NA,TRBJ1-4,NA,TRBV25-1,TGTGCCAGCGGATATCAGACAGGCCCCCTAAATGAAAAACTGTTTTTT,CASGYQTGPLNEKLFF
TRBD2,TRBJ2-3,NA,TRBV11-3,TGTGCCAGCAGCCCCCACCCGGCGGGGGGGACGGATACGCAGTATTTT,CASSPHPAGGTDTQYF
TRBD1,TRBJ2-7,NA,TRBV19,TGTGCCAGTAGGGAAGGACAGGGCTACGAGCAGTACTTC,CASREGQGYEQYF
NA,TRBJ2-7,NA,TRBV5-4,TGTGCCAGCAGCTTCGGGTCTCGGGGCTCCTACGAGCAGTACTTC,CASSFGSRGSYEQYF
TRBD2,TRBJ2-5,NA,TRBV13,TGTGCCAGCAGCTTGCGGGGGCAAGAGACCCAGTACTTC,CASSLRGQETQYF
NA,TRBJ2-6,NA,TRBV27,TGTGCCAGCAGCTTAGCCACAGGGCAAGGGGCCAACGTCCTGACTTTC,CASSLATGQGANVLTF
NA,TRBJ1-2,NA,TRBV7-2,TGTGCCAGCAGCTTAGAAGGGGACTATGGCTACACCTTC,CASSLEGDYGYTF
TRBD1,TRBJ1-6,once,TRBV19,TGTGCCAGTAGTATATGGGACAGTTCCAATTCACCCCTCCACTTT,CASSIWDSSNSPLHF
TRBD1,TRBJ1-1,NA,TRBV18,TGTGCCAGCTCACCTGGACAGGGTGGGAACACTGAAGCTTTCTTT,CASSPGQGGNTEAFF
TRBD1,TRBJ2-7,NA,TRBV6-1,TGTGCCAGCAGGAGAGGGGGCGGGGAGCAGTACTTC,CASRRGGGEQYF
TRBD1,TRBJ2-7,NA,TRBV2,TGTGCCAGCAGTGTGACCGGGACAGGGGACACCTACGAGCAGTACTTC,CASSVTGTGDTYEQYF
NA,TRBJ2-7,NA,TRBV4-3,TGCGCCAGCAGCCAAGAGTACATAGGACAGTTCTACGAGCAGTACTTC,CASSQEYIGQFYEQYF
TRBD1,TRBJ1-5,NA,TRBV2,TGTGCCAGCAGTGGCGTTCGGGACAGGGACGTCCCCCAGCATTTT,CASSGVRDRDVPQHF
NA,TRBJ1-5,NA,TRBV27,TGTGCCAGCGCCCTGGTTGGAGTCAATCAGCCCCAGCATTTT,CASALVGVNQPQHF
TRBD1,TRBJ1-2,NA,TRBV29-1,TGCAGCGTTAGAGGGACAGACTATGGCTACACCTTC,CSVRGTDYGYTF
TRBD1,TRBJ1-6,once,TRBV6-5,TGTGCCAGCCAAGACAGGGCGGATTCACCCCTCCACTTT,CASQDRADSPLHF
TRBD2,TRBJ2-2,NA,TRBV9,TGTGCCAGCAGCGTGAGCGGGGGGCCTAACACCGGGGAGCTGTTTTTT,CASSVSGGPNTGELFF
TRBD1,TRBJ1-4,once,TRBV7-2,TGTGCCAGCAGCCTTAGGACAGGGATGAATGAAAAACTGTTTTTT,CASSLRTGMNEKLFF
TRBD1,TRBJ1-2,NA,TRBV6-5,TGTGCCAGCAGTCCGACAGGGGACTACTATGGCTACACCTTC,CASSPTGDYYGYTF
TRBD2,TRBJ2-1,NA,TRBV10-3,TGTGCCATCAAACTAGCGGGAGACAATGAGCAGTTCTTC,CAIKLAGDNEQFF
TRBD1,TRBJ1-1,NA,TRBV6-7,TGTGCCAGCAGTTACCCTTTAGGACAGGCCGGGCATGACACTGAAGCTTTCTTT,CASSYPLGQAGHDTEAFF
TRBD2,TRBJ2-2,NA,TRBV15,TGTGCCACCAGCAGCGCAGGGAGGGGAACCGGGGAGCTGTTTTTT,CATSSAGRGTGELFF
TRBD2,TRBJ2-1,NA,TRBV13,TGTGCCAGCAGCTTCACGGGACTAGCGGGAGTTAATGAGCAGTTCTTC,CASSFTGLAGVNEQFF
TRBD1,TRBJ1-2,NA,TRBV10-3,TGTGCCATCAGTGAGACAGGGGTTAGCTATGGCTACACCTTC,CAISETGVSYGYTF
NA,TRBJ2-1,NA,TRBV6-5,TGTGCCAGCAGAGACAGCGTCGGGTACAATGAGCAGTTCTTC,CASRDSVGYNEQFF
NA,TRBJ2-1,NA,TRBV11-3,TGTGCCAGCAGCTTAGTCCTGGCAAAATCCTACAATGAGCAGTTCTTC,CASSLVLAKSYNEQFF
NA,TRBJ2-1,NA,TRBV5-1,TGCGCCAGCAGCTCTGATAGCTTCACAATGGGTGAGCAGTTCTTC,CASSSDSFTMGEQFF
TRBD2,TRBJ2-5,NA,TRBV7-9,TGTGCCAGCGGGCTAGCGGCACACCAAGAGACCCAGTACTTC,CASGLAAHQETQYF
NA,TRBJ1-3,NA,TRBV7-2,TGTGCCAGCAGCCCCTCTGGCACGCGGAGCTCTGGAAACACCATATATTTT,CASSPSGTRSSGNTIYF
TRBD1,TRBJ1-5,once,TRBV15,TGTGCCACCGATCAGGGGGAAGATCAGCCCCAGCATTTT,CATDQGEDQPQHF
NA,TRBJ2-3,once,TRBV6-5,TGTGCCAGCTCGAGAAGCCGACTAGGGGCAGATACGCAGTATTTT,CASSRSRLGADTQYF
NA,TRBJ1-3,NA,TRBV18,TGTGCCAGCTCACCAAGGAGGGATCCAGGAAACACCATATATTTT,CASSPRRDPGNTIYF
NA,TRBJ1-4,NA,TRBV7-9,TGTGCCAGCAGCCCTTGGACAGCGCCTGAAAAACTGTTTTTT,CASSPWTAPEKLFF
NA,TRBJ2-5,once,TRBV7-9,TGTGCCAGCAGTAGTGAGACCCAGTACTTC,CASSSETQYF
TRBD1,TRBJ2-5,NA,TRBV28,TGTGCCAGCAGACAGGGGGGCAAGAGGACCCAGTACTTC,CASRQGGKRTQYF
TRBD1,TRBJ2-2,NA,TRBV30,TGTGCCTGGGGGGACAGCAACACCGGGGAGCTGTTTTTT,CAWGDSNTGELFF
NA,TRBJ1-2,once,TRBV6-1,TGTGCCAGCAGTGGCGGAGGAGTAGACGGGGGCTATGGCTACACCTTC,CASSGGGVDGGYGYTF
TRBD1,TRBJ2-1,NA,TRBV9,TGTGCCAGCAGCGAGTGGACCGGGACAGCAGTTTACAATGAGCAGTTCTTC,CASSEWTGTAVYNEQFF
TRBD1,TRBJ1-2,NA,TRBV2,TGTGCCAGCAGTTTGGAGACAGGGGGTGATGCGTTTGGCTACACCTTC,CASSLETGGDAFGYTF
TRBD1,TRBJ1-1,NA,TRBV2,TGTGCCAGCACCGGACAGGGATGGACTGAAGCTTTCTTT,CASTGQGWTEAFF
NA,TRBJ2-7,NA,TRBV11-2,TGTGCCAGCAGCTTAGTTAACTGGGCTTCCTCCTACGAGCAGTACTTC,CASSLVNWASSYEQYF
NA,TRBJ2-3,once,TRBV5-1,TGCGCCAGCAGCTCGGGCACAGATACGCAGTATTTT,CASSSGTDTQYF
NA,TRBJ1-2,NA,TRBV6-5,TGTGCCAGCAGCCGCCAGGGAGGGGGGAACTATGGCTACACCTTC,CASSRQGGGNYGYTF
NA,TRBJ2-5,NA,TRBV30,TGTGCCTGGAGTAAACAAGGGGTCAGCGAGACCCAGTACTTC,CAWSKQGVSETQYF
TRBD2,TRBJ2-7,NA,TRBV27,TGTGCCAGCAGGGACCTTAGCGGGGGGCCACCCTACGAGCAGTACTTC,CASRDLSGGPPYEQYF
NA,TRBJ1-1,NA,TRBV12-5,TGTGCTAGTGGTTTTGGGGAGACTGAAGCTTTCTTT,CASGFGETEAFF
NA,TRBJ1-3,once,TRBV13,TGTGCCAGCAGCTTTCAAGGAGGGGGAAACACCATATATTTT,CASSFQGGGNTIYF
NA,TRBJ1-1,NA,TRBV5-4,TGTGCCAGCAAGGGCGGGGGCCGAACTATGAACACTGAAGCTTTCTTT,CASKGGGRTMNTEAFF
NA,TRBJ1-1,NA,TRBV11-2,TGTGCCAGCACTAGTGGGGCAGGGGTTACGACTGAAGCTTTCTTT,CASTSGAGVTTEAFF
TRBD2,TRBJ2-1,NA,TRBV7-2,TGTGCCAGCGGCCAAACTAGCGGGGGCTACAATGAGCAGTTCTTC,CASGQTSGGYNEQFF
TRBD1,TRBJ2-7,NA,TRBV19,TGTGCCAGTAGTCCCAGACAGGGGGCAGCCTACGAGCAGTACTTC,CASSPRQGAAYEQYF
NA,TRBJ1-5,NA,TRBV27,TGTGCCAGCAGTTTTGCGGGTCGGCCCCAGCATTTT,CASSFAGRPQHF
NA,TRBJ1-2,few,TRBV6-1,TGTGCCAGCAGTGCCGAGACTGATAACCCCCGACAGCATGGCTACACCTTC,CASSAETDNPRQHGYTF
NA,TRBJ2-7,NA,TRBV5-6,TGTGCCAGCAGCTTGGCGGGACTCCCCCTCGAGCAGTACTTC,CASSLAGLPLEQYF
TRBD1,TRBJ2-2,NA,TRBV4-3,TGCGCCAGCAGCCGGGACAGGGGAACCACCGGGGAGCTGTTTTTT,CASSRDRGTTGELFF